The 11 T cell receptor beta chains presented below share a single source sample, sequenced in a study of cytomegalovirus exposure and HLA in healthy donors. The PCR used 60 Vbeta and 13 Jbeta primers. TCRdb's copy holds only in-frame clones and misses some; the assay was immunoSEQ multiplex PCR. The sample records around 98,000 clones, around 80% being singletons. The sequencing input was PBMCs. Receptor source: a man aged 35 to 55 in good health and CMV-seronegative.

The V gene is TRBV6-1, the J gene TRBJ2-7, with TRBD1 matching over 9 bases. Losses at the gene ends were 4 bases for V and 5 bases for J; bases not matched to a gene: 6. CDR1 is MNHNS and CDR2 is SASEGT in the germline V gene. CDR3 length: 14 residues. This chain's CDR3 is CASSGGTGRHEQYF. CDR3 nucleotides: TGTGCCAGCAGTGGAGGGACAGGGCGCCACGAGCAGTACTTC.

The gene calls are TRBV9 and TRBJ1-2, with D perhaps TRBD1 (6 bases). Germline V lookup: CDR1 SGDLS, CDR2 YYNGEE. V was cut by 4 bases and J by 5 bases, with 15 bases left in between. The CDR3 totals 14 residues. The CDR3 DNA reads TGTGCCAGCAGCCAATCAGACAGGAATTATGGCTACACCTTC. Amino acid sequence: CASSQSDRNYGYTF.

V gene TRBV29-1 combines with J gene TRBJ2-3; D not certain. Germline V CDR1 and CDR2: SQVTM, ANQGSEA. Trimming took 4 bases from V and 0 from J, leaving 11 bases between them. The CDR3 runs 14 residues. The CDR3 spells CSVVGRTSTDTQYF. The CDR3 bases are TGCAGCGTTGTTGGGCGAACTAGCACAGATACGCAGTATTTT.

CDR3 sequence: CAWSDSLDYGYTF. The CDR3, as DNA: TGTGCCTGGAGTGACTCCCTTGACTATGGCTACACCTTC. The chain employs TRBV30 and TRBJ1-2, with D uncertain. Germline lookup yields CDR1 GTSNPN and CDR2 SVGIG (reference sequence). The CDR3 runs to 13 residues. The V gene lost 1 base and the J gene lost 3 bases, with 9 bases spanning the gap.

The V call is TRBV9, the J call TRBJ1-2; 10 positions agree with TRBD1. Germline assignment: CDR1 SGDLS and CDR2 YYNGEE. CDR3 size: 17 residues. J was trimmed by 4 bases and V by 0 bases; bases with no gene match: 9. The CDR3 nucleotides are TGTGCCAGCAGCGTAGGTGGTACTGGGACAGGGGCCTATGGCTACACCTTC. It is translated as CASSVGGTGTGAYGYTF. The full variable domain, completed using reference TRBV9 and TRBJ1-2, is DSGVTQTPKHLITATGQRVTLRCSPRSGDLSVYWYQQSLDQGLQFLIQYYNGEERAKGNILERFSAQQFPDLHSELNLSSLELGDSALYFCASSVGGTGTGAYGYTFGSGTRLTVV.

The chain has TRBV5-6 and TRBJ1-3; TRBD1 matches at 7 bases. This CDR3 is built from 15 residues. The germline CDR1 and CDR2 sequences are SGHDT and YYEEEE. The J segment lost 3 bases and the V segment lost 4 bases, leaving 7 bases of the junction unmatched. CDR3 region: CASSGAGTVGNTIYF. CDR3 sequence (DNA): TGTGCCAGCAGCGGCGCCGGGACAGTTGGAAACACCATATATTTT.

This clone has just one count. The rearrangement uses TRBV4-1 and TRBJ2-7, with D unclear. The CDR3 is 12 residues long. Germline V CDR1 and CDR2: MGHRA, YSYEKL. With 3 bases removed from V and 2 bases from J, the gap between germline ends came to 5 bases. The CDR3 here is CASSHTAYEQYF. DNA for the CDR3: TGCGCCAGCAGCCATACGGCCTACGAGCAGTACTTC.

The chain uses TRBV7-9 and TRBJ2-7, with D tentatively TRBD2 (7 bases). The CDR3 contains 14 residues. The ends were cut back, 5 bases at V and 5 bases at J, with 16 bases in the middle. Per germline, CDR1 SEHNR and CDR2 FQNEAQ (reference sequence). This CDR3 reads CASSKGGAGNEQYF. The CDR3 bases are TGTGCCAGCAGCAAAGGGGGGGCAGGCAACGAGCAGTACTTC. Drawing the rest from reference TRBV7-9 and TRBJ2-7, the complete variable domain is DTGVSQNPRHKITKRGQNVTFRCDPISEHNRLYWYRQTLGQGPEFLTYFQNEAQLEKSRLLSDRFSAERPKGSFSTLEIQRTEQGDSAMYLCASSKGGAGNEQYFGPGTRLTVT.

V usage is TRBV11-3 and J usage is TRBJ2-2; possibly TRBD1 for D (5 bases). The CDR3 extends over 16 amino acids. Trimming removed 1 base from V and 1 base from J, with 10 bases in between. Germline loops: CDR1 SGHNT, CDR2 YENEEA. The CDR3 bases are TGTGCCAGCAGCTTAGGGAACCAGGGGAACACCGGGGAGCTGTTTTTT. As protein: CASSLGNQGNTGELFF.

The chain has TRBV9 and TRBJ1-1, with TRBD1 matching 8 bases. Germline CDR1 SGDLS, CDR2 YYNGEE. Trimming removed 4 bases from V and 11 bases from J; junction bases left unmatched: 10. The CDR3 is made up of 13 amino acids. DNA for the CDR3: TGTGCCAGCAGCCCCCAGAGGAGGACAGGGGCTTTCTTT. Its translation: CASSPQRRTGAFF.

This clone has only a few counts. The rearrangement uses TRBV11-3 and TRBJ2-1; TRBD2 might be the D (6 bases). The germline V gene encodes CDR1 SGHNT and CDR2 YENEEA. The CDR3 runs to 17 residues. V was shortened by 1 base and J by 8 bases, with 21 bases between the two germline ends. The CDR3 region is CASSLGFGEVFLHEQFF. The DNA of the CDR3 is TGTGCCAGCAGCTTAGGATTCGGGGAGGTTTTTTTGCATGAGCAGTTCTTC.